A selection of T cell receptor beta chains follows, all from one sample in a study of CD8 T cells in Susac syndrome. TCRdb reprocessed the immunoSEQ multiplex PCR reads via MiXCR and lists one record per CDR3 protein. The top ten clones hold 0.1% to 0.12% of a sample with tens of thousands of distinct CDR3 sequences, 96% of them seen once. The sample taken for sequencing was CD4+ T cells from PBMCs. The receptors stem from a human donor with multiple sclerosis. CDR3s leave out the opening cysteine and the closing phenylalanine or tryptophan.

CDR3 protein: ASSKGLAGSNEQF; J gene: TRBJ2-1; V gene: TRBV5-4
CDR3 protein: ASSPSLVEQY; J gene: TRBJ2-7; V gene: TRBV18
CDR3 protein: SGRGGQDNEQF; J gene: TRBJ2-1; V gene: TRBV29-1
CDR3 protein: ASSPQDRGRDGELF; J gene: TRBJ2-2; V gene: TRBV12-3/TRBV12-4
CDR3 protein: AWSTQGDEQF; J gene: TRBJ2-1; V gene: TRBV30
CDR3 protein: ASSGQGRPNTGELF; J gene: TRBJ2-2; V gene: TRBV5-1
CDR3 protein: ASSYSITSDTEAF; J gene: TRBJ1-1; V gene: TRBV6-5
CDR3 protein: ASSLGLAGGLETQY; J gene: TRBJ2-5; V gene: TRBV3-1
CDR3 protein: ASSLAIGGSQPQH; J gene: TRBJ1-5; V gene: TRBV12-3/TRBV12-4
CDR3 protein: AISEGGAQQETQY; J gene: TRBJ2-5; V gene: TRBV10-3
CDR3 protein: ASSLGGLNSPLH; J gene: TRBJ1-6; V gene: TRBV3-1
CDR3 protein: ASSRILRGTGGELF; J gene: TRBJ2-2; V gene: TRBV7-8
CDR3 protein: ASSNDRRYEQY; J gene: TRBJ2-7; V gene: TRBV6-5
CDR3 protein: ASSGRQNNQPQH; J gene: TRBJ1-5; V gene: TRBV2
CDR3 protein: SAGTRGYTDTQY; J gene: TRBJ2-3; V gene: TRBV20-1
CDR3 protein: ASSLRGSDSYEQY; J gene: TRBJ2-7; V gene: TRBV7-9
CDR3 protein: ATSRASSAGSNQPQH; J gene: TRBJ1-5; V gene: TRBV15
CDR3 protein: ASSRRGGGYNEQF; J gene: TRBJ2-1; V gene: TRBV11-3
CDR3 protein: SGGQGERNEQF; J gene: TRBJ2-1; V gene: TRBV29-1
CDR3 protein: ASSRYLRDRSLNTEAF; J gene: TRBJ1-1; V gene: TRBV3-1
CDR3 protein: ASSPISTGPYEQY; J gene: TRBJ2-7; V gene: TRBV7-9
CDR3 protein: ASSSAYNSPLH; J gene: TRBJ1-6; V gene: TRBV6-5
CDR3 protein: ASSLGQGRSYEQY; J gene: TRBJ2-7; V gene: TRBV7-8
CDR3 protein: ASNLLSAGEETQY; J gene: TRBJ2-5; V gene: TRBV5-4
CDR3 protein: ASSDNSGGTEAF; J gene: TRBJ1-1; V gene: TRBV25-1
CDR3 protein: ASRLPGGGEQF; J gene: TRBJ2-1; V gene: TRBV6-2/TRBV6-3
CDR3 protein: ASSSTSGGHNEQF; J gene: TRBJ2-1; V gene: TRBV7-2
CDR3 protein: ASSQATNTGYEQF; J gene: TRBJ2-1; V gene: TRBV3-1
CDR3 protein: ASSQEEQSNTEAF; J gene: TRBJ1-1; V gene: TRBV4-3
CDR3 protein: ASSLNRGIDNSPLH; J gene: TRBJ1-6; V gene: TRBV27
CDR3 protein: ASSFQGGNQPQH; J gene: TRBJ1-5; V gene: TRBV27
CDR3 protein: ASSSPRRSGNTIY; J gene: TRBJ1-3; V gene: TRBV12-3/TRBV12-4
CDR3 protein: ASRTGGGETQY; J gene: TRBJ2-5; V gene: TRBV7-2
CDR3 protein: ASSSQGEVTGELF; J gene: TRBJ2-2; V gene: TRBV5-1
CDR3 protein: ASMEGGEQY; J gene: TRBJ2-7; V gene: TRBV5-1
CDR3 protein: AWSVQGLMDTQY; J gene: TRBJ2-3; V gene: TRBV30
CDR3 protein: SARDHATGYGYT; J gene: TRBJ1-2; V gene: TRBV20-1
CDR3 protein: ATWDRDTGELF; J gene: TRBJ2-2; V gene: TRBV24-1
CDR3 protein: ASMQWDRPYEQY; J gene: TRBJ2-7; V gene: TRBV7-8
CDR3 protein: ASSQDQTVSYEQY; J gene: TRBJ2-7; V gene: TRBV4-2
CDR3 protein: ASSPAGTGVYEQY; J gene: TRBJ2-7; V gene: TRBV18
CDR3 protein: SVALGQNYGYT; J gene: TRBJ1-2; V gene: TRBV29-1